One sample yielded the 3 T cell receptor beta chains listed below, sequenced in a study of shared clonotypes between healthy human individuals. Cells designated naive CD8 were CD45RO-negative and were positively selected for CCR7, with terminally differentiated effector memory CD45RA+ cells excluded. Profiling relied on immunoSEQ multiplex PCR, and the TCRdb table lists in-frame clones only, not all of them. The table has some 2 million clones, about 94% seen once. What was sequenced was naive CD8+ T cells sorted from blood. These TCRs come from a man in his late teens or twenties in good health.

Notes on this clone: This may stem from a read error, because a much larger clone lies one nucleotide away. CDR3 amino acids: CASSYPYEQYF. The CDR3 DNA follows: TGTGCCAGCAGTTACCCCTACGAGCAGTACTTC. The chain employs TRBV27 and TRBJ2-7; D is undetermined. Deletions cut 4 bases from V and 2 bases from J, with 3 bases between. Germline V gives CDR1 MNHEY, CDR2 SMNVEV (reference sequence). The CDR3 sequence is 11 residues long.

With regard to this clone: Other nucleotide sequences from this sample produce the same CDR3. CDR3 nucleotide sequence: TGTGCCAGCAGCTCAGACAGAGGCTCTGGGGCCAACGTCCTGACTTTC. Its protein is CASSSDRGSGANVLTF. V is TRBV7-9 and J is TRBJ2-6; possibly TRBD1 for D (5 bases). This CDR3 has 16 amino acids. CDR1 SEHNR and CDR2 FQNEAQ come from the germline V gene (reference sequence). The germline V and J ends were trimmed by 4 bases and 0 bases, with 10 bases remaining between them.

The chain has TRBV11-2 and TRBJ2-7; 12 nucleotides line up with TRBD2. Germline V gives CDR1 SGHAT, CDR2 FQNNGV. V trimming: 2 bases; J trimming: 4 bases; junction bases outside the gene matches: 3. This CDR3 comprises 15 residues. The CDR3 loop reads CASSLNLAGGYEQYF. The DNA of the CDR3 is TGTGCCAGCAGCTTAAACCTAGCGGGAGGGTACGAGCAGTACTTC.